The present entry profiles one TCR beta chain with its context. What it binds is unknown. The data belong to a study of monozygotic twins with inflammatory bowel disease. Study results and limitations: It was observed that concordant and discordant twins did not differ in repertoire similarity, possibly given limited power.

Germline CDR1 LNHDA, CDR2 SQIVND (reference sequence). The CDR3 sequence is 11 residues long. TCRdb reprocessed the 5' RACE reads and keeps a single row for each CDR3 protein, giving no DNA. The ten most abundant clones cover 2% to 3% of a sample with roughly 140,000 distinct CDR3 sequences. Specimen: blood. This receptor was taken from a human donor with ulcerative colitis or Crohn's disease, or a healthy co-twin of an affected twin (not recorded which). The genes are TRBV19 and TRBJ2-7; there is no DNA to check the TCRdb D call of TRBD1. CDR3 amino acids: CASNYRDEQYF.